This T cell receptor (beta chain) was obtained from a study of blood T cell repertoires in COVID-19. Study in general: From the United States, Italy and Spain came samples of acute and convalescent COVID-19.

Only in-frame clones appear in the TCRdb table, and some are missing; sequencing was by immunoSEQ multiplex PCR. The repertoire consists of some 71,000 clones, with over 75% occurring once and the leading ten covering under 6.5%. The CDR3 totals 14 residues. Per the germline V gene, CDR1 is MNHEY and CDR2 is SVGEGT. Trimming cost V 6 bases and J 1 base, with 10 bases left between them. V usage is TRBV6-2 or TRBV6-3 and J usage is TRBJ1-5; D gene ambiguous. The sequence derives from a woman between 18 and 30 years old with acute or convalescent COVID-19. Sequenced: peripheral blood. CDR3 loop: CASSPIGSNQPQHF. The CDR3 region has the DNA TGTGCCAGCAGCCCAATCGGGAGCAATCAGCCCCAGCATTTT.